One sample yielded the 16 T cell receptor beta chains listed below, sequenced in a study of a mutant IDH1 vaccine in newly diagnosed glioma. These TCRs are of unknown antigen specificity. The data were produced by immunoSEQ multiplex PCR, yet TCRdb's version contains in-frame clones alone and is incomplete. The sample includes about 32,000 clones, 79% of them seen just once. Time point reported: week 35, safety follow-up. The study gave 300 ug of mutant IDH1 20-mer peptide per vaccine dose, with topical imiquimod. Sequencing used PBMCs, obtained from a glioma patient whose treatment included an IDH1 peptide vaccine. These receptors all come from a young woman with glioma. Some clones in this sample may be carry-over from other donors' samples.

This chain joins TRBV11-2 and TRBJ1-5, with D maybe TRBD1 (5 bases). Germline CDR1 is SGHAT and CDR2 is FQNNGV. Trimming removed 5 bases from V and 6 bases from J, with 14 bases in between. CDR3 length: 14 residues. CDR3 DNA: TGTGCCAGCAGCCGGGGGGGTGTACTTCAGCCCCAGCATTTT. Encoded protein: CASSRGGVLQPQHF.

V and J are TRBV11-2 and TRBJ2-2; D tentatively fits TRBD1 or TRBD2 (6 bases each). There are 12 residues in the CDR3. V lost 5 bases to trimming and J lost 6 bases, with 7 bases between them. Germline V gene sequence: CDR1 SGHAT, CDR2 FQNNGV. The CDR3 protein is CASSRGAGELFF. CDR3 nucleotides: TGTGCCAGCAGCAGGGGGGCCGGGGAGCTGTTTTTT.

This clone is a singleton in its sample. The V and J genes are TRBV2 and TRBJ2-1; 7 bases match TRBD1. The CDR3 length is 14 residues. The junction had 7 bases not matched to a gene; V was cut back by 2 bases and J by 9 bases. Germline CDR1 SNHLY, CDR2 FYNNEI. CDR3 amino acids: CASSETTGLGEQFF. The CDR3 region has the DNA TGTGCCAGCAGTGAAACGACAGGGCTGGGTGAGCAGTTCTTC.

This chain links TRBV30 with TRBJ1-5; 7 bases fit TRBD1. After removal of 5 bases from V and 2 bases from J, the junction contained 3 bases not matched to a gene. CDR1 is GTSNPN, CDR2 SVGIG, per germline (reference sequence). This CDR3 region has 13 residues. The CDR3 nucleotides read TGTGCCTGGGCTACAGGGGGCAATCAGCCCCAGCATTTT. It encodes CAWATGGNQPQHF. Full variable domain (rest looked up from reference TRBV30 and TRBJ1-5): SQTIHQWPATLVQPVGSPLSLECTVEGTSNPNLYWYRQAAGRGLQLLFYSVGIGQISSEVPQNLSASRPQDRQFILSSKKLLLSDSGFYLCAWATGGNQPQHFGDGTRLSIL.

This clone was seen only a few times. The chain is built from TRBV6-1 and TRBJ1-4, with a weak D call TRBD1 (5 bases). The CDR3 is 16 residues long. V lost 1 base and J 7 bases, leaving 16 bases between the germline ends. Germline-derived CDR1 and CDR2 are MNHNS and SASEGT. CDR3 DNA: TGTGCCAGCAGTGAAGATGGGGGGACGGCCAGTGAAAAACTGTTTTTT. It is translated as CASSEDGGTASEKLFF.

The rearrangement joins TRBV10-1 to TRBJ2-1, with D tentatively TRBD1 (5 bases). The V gene's germline CDR1 is WNHNN and CDR2 SYGVQD (reference sequence). With 1 base removed from V and 5 bases from J, the gap between germline ends came to 21 bases. The CDR3 is 18 residues long. The CDR3 here is CASSEWQGRYQEDNEQFF. The DNA for the CDR3 is TGCGCCAGCAGTGAGTGGCAGGGCCGCTACCAGGAAGACAATGAGCAGTTCTTC.

CDR3 protein: CAGGGGLRGDTQYF. CDR3 DNA sequence: TGTGCTGGAGGAGGGGGCCTAAGGGGGGATACGCAGTATTTT. The chain recombines TRBV30 with TRBJ2-3; tentative D call: TRBD1 (7 bases). Germline V gives CDR1 GTSNPN, CDR2 SVGIG (reference sequence). The CDR3 runs 14 residues.

V usage is TRBV28 and J usage is TRBJ1-5; 9 bases match TRBD1. The CDR3 runs to 16 residues. Germline CDR1 is MDHEN and CDR2 is SYDVKM. J was trimmed by 3 bases and V by 5 bases; bases with no gene match: 8. Written as DNA, the CDR3 is TGTGCCAGCAGTCGTACCGGACAGGGGAACAATCAGCCCCAGCATTTT. Translated, it gives CASSRTGQGNNQPQHF.

The chain recombines TRBV14 with TRBJ2-7, with D perhaps being TRBD1 or TRBD2 (5 bases each). The germline V gene has CDR1 SGHDN and CDR2 FVKESK. The CDR3 is 12 residues long. Between the trimmed V and J ends, which lost 6 bases and 6 bases, there was a span of 12 bases. CDR3 nucleotides: TGTGCCAGCAGTCAGCCGGGACGCGAGCAGTACTTC. It yields the protein CASSQPGREQYF.

V usage is TRBV18 and J usage is TRBJ2-4; the match to TRBD1 covers 8 bases. This CDR3 has 14 residues. Trimming took 3 bases from V and 8 from J; bases not matched to a gene: 6. Germline-derived CDR1 and CDR2 are KGHSH and LQKENI. Written as DNA, the CDR3 is TGTGCCAGCTCACCCTGGACAGGGACGGACATTCAGTACTTC. Translation: CASSPWTGTDIQYF.

The rearrangement joins TRBV4-2 to TRBJ2-1, with D possibly being TRBD2 (5 bases). The V and J ends lost 2 bases and 7 bases respectively, with 12 bases between them. The germline CDR1 and CDR2 sequences are LGHNA and YNFKEQ. CDR3 size: 14 residues. CDR3 DNA sequence: TGTGCCAGCAGCCAACCTCAGAGGGATAATGAGCAGTTCTTC. This translates into CASSQPQRDNEQFF.

J is TRBJ1-1 and V is TRBV30, with 7 bases lining up with TRBD1. Germline CDR1 is GTSNPN and CDR2 is SVGIG (reference sequence). After removal of 2 bases from V and 5 bases from J, the junction contained 8 bases not matched to a gene. The CDR3 length is 14 residues. The CDR3 reads CAWSPLQQGTEAFF. The CDR3 coding sequence is TGTGCCTGGAGTCCCCTCCAACAGGGGACTGAAGCTTTCTTT. Full variable domain (missing parts from reference TRBV30 and TRBJ1-1): SQTIHQWPATLVQPVGSPLSLECTVEGTSNPNLYWYRQAAGRGLQLLFYSVGIGQISSEVPQNLSASRPQDRQFILSSKKLLLSDSGFYLCAWSPLQQGTEAFFGQGTRLTVV.

The chain couples TRBV19 to TRBJ2-7, with 12 bases lining up with TRBD2. With 6 bases clipped from V and 4 bases from J, the junction kept 16 bases outside the gene matches. CDR3 size: 18 residues. CDR1 is LNHDA and CDR2 is SQIVND in the germline V gene (reference sequence). CDR3: CASSQGLAGRLGRYEQYF. CDR3 bases: TGTGCCAGTAGCCAGGGACTAGCGGGCAGACTTGGCCGTTACGAGCAGTACTTC.

This clone was observed a single time. V is TRBV4-1 and J is TRBJ2-7; TRBD2 agrees at 10 bases. This CDR3 contains 16 residues. V lost 4 bases to trimming and J lost 1 base; unmatched junction nucleotides: 7. In germline, CDR1 is MGHRA, CDR2 YSYEKL. The CDR3 sequence: CASSLQRTSGSYEQYF. The CDR3 DNA reads TGCGCCAGCAGCCTACAGCGGACTAGCGGTTCCTACGAGCAGTACTTC.

The chain is built from TRBV27 and TRBJ2-7; maybe TRBD2 (6 bases). The V and J ends lost 5 bases and 1 base respectively, with 15 bases between them. Germline CDR1 is MNHEY and CDR2 is SMNVEV (reference sequence). This CDR3 region has 15 residues. In DNA, the CDR3 is TGTGCCAGCAGTCCCAGATGGCGGGGTTCCTACGAGCAGTACTTC. This encodes CASSPRWRGSYEQYF.

The gene calls are TRBV6-1 and TRBJ2-5; TRBD2 agrees at 13 bases. Germline V gene lookup returns CDR1 MNHNS and CDR2 SASEGT. Trimming removed 11 bases from V and 7 bases from J; junction bases left unmatched: 7. CDR3 length equals 13 residues. The CDR3 spells CAGWTSGSTTQYF. CDR3 nucleotide sequence: TGTGCCGGGTGGACTAGCGGGAGCACGACCCAGTACTTC.